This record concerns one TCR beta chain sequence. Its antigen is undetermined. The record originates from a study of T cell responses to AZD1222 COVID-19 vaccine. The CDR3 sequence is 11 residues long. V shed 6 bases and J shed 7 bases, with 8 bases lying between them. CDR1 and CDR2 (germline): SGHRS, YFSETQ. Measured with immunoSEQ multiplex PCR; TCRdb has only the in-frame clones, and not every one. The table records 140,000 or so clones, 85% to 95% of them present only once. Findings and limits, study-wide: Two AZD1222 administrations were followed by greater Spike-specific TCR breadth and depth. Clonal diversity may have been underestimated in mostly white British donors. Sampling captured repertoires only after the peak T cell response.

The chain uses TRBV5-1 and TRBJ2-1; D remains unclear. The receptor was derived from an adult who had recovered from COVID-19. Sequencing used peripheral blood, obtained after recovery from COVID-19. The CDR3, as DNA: TGCGCCAGCAAGCAGGAGAATGAGCAGTTCTTC. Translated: CASKQENEQFF.